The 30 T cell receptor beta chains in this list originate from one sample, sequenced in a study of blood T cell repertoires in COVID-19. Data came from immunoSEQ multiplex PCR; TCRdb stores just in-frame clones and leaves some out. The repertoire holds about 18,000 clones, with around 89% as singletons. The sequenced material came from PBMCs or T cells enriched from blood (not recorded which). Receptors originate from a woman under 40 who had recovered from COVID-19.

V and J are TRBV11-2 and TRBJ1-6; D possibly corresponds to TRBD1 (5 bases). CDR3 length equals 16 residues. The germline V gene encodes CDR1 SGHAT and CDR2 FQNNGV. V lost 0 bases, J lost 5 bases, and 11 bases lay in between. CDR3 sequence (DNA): TGTGCCAGCAGCTTAGACCCGGGGACTAATAATTCACCCCTCCACTTT. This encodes CASSLDPGTNNSPLHF.

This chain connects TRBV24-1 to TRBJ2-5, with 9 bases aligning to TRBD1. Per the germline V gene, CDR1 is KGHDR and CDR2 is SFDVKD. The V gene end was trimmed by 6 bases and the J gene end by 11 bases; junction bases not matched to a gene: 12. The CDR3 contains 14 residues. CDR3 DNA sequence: TGTGCCACCAGTTGGGGACAGGGTATTTCGGCTCAGTACTTC. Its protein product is CATSWGQGISAQYF.

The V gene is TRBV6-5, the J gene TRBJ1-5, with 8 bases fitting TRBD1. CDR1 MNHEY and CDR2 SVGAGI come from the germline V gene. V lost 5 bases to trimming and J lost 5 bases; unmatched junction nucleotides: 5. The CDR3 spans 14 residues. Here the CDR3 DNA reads TGTGCCAGCAGTCCCCAGGGGGCACATCAGCCCCAGCATTTT. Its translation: CASSPQGAHQPQHF.

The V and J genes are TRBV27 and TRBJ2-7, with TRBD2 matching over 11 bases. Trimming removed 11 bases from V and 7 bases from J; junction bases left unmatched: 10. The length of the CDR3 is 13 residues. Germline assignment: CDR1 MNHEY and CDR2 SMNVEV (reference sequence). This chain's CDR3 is CASTSGAAWEQYF. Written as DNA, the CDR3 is TGTGCCTCGACTAGCGGGGCCGCCTGGGAGCAGTACTTC.

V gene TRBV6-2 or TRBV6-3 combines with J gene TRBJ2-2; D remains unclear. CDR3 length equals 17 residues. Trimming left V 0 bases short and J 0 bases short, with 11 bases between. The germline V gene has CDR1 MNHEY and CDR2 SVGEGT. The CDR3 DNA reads TGTGCCAGCAGTTACTCGAGGAGTCGGACGAACACCGGGGAGCTGTTTTTT. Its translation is CASSYSRSRTNTGELFF.

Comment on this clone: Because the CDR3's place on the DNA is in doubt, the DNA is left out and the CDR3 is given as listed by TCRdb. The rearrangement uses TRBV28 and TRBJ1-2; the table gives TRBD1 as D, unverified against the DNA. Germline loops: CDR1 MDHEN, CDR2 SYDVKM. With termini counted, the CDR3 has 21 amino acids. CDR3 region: CASSSGTGRYGYTFGSNGYTF.

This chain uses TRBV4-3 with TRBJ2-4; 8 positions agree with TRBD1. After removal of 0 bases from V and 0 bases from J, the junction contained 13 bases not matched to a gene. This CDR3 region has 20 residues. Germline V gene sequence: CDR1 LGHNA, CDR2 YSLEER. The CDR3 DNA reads TGCGCCAGCAGCCAAGATCCCGGGACAGGCATACAGAGAGCCAAAAACATTCAGTACTTC. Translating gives CASSQDPGTGIQRAKNIQYF.

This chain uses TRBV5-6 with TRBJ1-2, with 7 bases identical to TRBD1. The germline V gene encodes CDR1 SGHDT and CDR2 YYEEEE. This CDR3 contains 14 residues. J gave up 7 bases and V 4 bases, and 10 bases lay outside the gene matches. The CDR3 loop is CASSPPRTGGGYTF. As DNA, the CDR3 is TGTGCCAGCAGCCCTCCTCGGACAGGCGGTGGCTACACCTTC.

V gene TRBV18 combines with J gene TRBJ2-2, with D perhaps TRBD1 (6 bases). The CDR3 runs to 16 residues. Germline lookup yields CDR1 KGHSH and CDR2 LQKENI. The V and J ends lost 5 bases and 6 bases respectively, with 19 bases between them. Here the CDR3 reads CASSILGQVPSGELFF. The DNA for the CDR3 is TGTGCCAGCTCAATCCTGGGACAAGTTCCGTCCGGGGAGCTGTTTTTT.

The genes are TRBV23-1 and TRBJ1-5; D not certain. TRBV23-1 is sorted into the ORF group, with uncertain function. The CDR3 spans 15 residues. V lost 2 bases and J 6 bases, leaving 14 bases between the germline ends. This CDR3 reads CASSQRPGFTQPQHF. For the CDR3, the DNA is TGCGCCAGCAGTCAAAGGCCGGGTTTCACTCAGCCCCAGCATTTT.

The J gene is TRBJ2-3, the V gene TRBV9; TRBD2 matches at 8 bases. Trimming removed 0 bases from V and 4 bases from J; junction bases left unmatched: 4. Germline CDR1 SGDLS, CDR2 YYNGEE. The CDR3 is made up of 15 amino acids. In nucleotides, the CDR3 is TGTGCCAGCAGCGTAGCGGGGGGGCCGTCAGATACGCAGTATTTT. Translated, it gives CASSVAGGPSDTQYF.

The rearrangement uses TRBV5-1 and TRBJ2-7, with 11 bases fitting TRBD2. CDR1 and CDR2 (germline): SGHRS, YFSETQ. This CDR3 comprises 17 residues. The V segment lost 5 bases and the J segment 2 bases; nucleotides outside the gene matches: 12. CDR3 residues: CASRKDNSGGAPYEQYF. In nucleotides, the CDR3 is TGCGCCAGCAGGAAGGATAATAGCGGGGGGGCACCCTACGAGCAGTACTTC.

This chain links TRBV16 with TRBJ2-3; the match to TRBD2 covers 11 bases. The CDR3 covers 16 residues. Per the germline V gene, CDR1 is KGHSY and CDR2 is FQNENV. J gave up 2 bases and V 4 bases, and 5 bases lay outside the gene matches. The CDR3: CASSPLAGGLTDTQYF. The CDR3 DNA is TGTGCCAGCAGCCCTCTAGCGGGGGGCCTCACAGATACGCAGTATTTT.

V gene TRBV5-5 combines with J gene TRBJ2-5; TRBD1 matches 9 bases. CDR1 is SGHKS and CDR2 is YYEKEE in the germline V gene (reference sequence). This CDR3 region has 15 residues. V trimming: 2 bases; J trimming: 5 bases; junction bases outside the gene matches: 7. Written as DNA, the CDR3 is TGTGCCAGCAGCTTTTACAGGGGGCTACGGGAGACCCAGTACTTC. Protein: CASSFYRGLRETQYF.

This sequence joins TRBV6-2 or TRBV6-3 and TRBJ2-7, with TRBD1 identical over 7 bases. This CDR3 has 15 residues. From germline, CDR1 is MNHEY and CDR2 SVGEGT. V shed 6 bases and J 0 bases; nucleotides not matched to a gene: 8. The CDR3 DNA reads TGTGCCAGCAGCCTATGGGGGACAGTCTCCTACGAGCAGTACTTC. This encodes CASSLWGTVSYEQYF.

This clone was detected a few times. CDR3 nucleotide sequence: TGTGCCTGGAGCACGGGCGGCACTCAAGGGGGCGAGCAGTACTTC. Translating gives CAWSTGGTQGGEQYF. The chain joins TRBV30 to TRBJ2-7; D possibly corresponds to TRBD1 (6 bases). The V gene lost 3 bases and the J gene lost 6 bases, with 21 bases spanning the gap. The germline V gene has CDR1 GTSNPN and CDR2 SVGIG (reference sequence). CDR3 length: 15 amino acids.

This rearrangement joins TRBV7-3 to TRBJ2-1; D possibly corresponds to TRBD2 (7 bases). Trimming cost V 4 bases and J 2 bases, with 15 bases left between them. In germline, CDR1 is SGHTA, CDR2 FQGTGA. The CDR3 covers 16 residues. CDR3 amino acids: CASSSKGGKAYNEQFF. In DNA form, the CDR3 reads TGTGCCAGCAGCTCTAAGGGGGGGAAAGCCTACAATGAGCAGTTCTTC.

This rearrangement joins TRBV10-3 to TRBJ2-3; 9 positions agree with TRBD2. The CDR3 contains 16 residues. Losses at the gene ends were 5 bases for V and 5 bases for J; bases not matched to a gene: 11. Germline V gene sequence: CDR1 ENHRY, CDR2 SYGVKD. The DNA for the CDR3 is TGTGCCATCAGTCTTCCACGGGAGCGGGGGGAAGATACGCAGTATTTT. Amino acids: CAISLPRERGEDTQYF.

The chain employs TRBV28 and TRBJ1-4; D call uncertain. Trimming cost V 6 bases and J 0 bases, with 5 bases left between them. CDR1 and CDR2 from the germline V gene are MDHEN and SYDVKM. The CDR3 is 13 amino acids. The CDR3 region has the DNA TGTGCCAGCAGCTTTTCAACTAATGAAAAACTGTTTTTT. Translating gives CASSFSTNEKLFF.

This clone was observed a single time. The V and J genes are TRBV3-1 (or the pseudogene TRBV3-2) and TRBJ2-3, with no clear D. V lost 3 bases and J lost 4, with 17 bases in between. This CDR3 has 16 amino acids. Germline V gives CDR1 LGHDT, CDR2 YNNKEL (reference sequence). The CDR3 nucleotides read TGTGCCAGCAGCCAGTGGCGCAAACCGAGCGCAGATACGCAGTATTTT. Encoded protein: CASSQWRKPSADTQYF.

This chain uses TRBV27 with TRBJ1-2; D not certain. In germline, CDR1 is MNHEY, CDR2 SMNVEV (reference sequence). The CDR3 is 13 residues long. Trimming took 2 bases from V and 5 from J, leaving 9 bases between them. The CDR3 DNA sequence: TGTGCCAGCAGTTTAGGGCTTTCTTATGGCTACACCTTC. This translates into CASSLGLSYGYTF.

The CDR3 DNA is TGTGCCAGCAGTTTCAGGGCGGGGGACGAGCAGTACTTC. Translation: CASSFRAGDEQYF. The chain couples TRBV12-3 or TRBV12-4 to TRBJ2-7; the match to TRBD2 covers 7 bases. The CDR3 is made up of 13 amino acids. Unmatched junction bases numbered 4, after V lost 3 bases and J lost 5 bases.

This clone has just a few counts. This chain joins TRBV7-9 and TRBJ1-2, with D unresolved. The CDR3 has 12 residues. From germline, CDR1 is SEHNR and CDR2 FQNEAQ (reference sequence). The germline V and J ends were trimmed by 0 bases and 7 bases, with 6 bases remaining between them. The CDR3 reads CASSLAAPGYTF. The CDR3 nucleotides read TGTGCCAGCAGCTTAGCCGCGCCTGGCTACACCTTC.

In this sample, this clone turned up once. CDR3 sequence: CASSSSGTNYGYTF. The CDR3 DNA reads as TGTGCCAGCAGTAGCTCGGGGACAAACTATGGCTACACCTTC. V and J are TRBV27 and TRBJ1-2; possibly TRBD1 for D (6 bases). Trimming took off 5 bases at V and 2 bases at J, with 12 bases between the two ends. The CDR3 extends over 14 amino acids. CDR1 and CDR2 (germline): MNHEY, SMNVEV (reference sequence).

The CDR3 DNA is TGTGCCAGCAGTTCCCGGACAGAGAGTTTGACTAACTATGGCTACACCTTC. This translates into CASSSRTESLTNYGYTF. The chain links TRBV27 to TRBJ1-2; possibly TRBD1 for D (6 bases). The CDR3 has 17 residues. CDR1 and CDR2 (germline): MNHEY, SMNVEV (reference sequence). V lost 4 bases to trimming and J lost 0 bases, with 18 bases between them.

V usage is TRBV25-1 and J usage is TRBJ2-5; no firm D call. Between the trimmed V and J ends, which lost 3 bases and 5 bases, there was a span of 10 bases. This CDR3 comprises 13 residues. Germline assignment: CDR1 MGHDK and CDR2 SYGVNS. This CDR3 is CASSEKQRETQYF. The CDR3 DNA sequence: TGTGCCAGCAGTGAGAAGCAACGGGAGACCCAGTACTTC.

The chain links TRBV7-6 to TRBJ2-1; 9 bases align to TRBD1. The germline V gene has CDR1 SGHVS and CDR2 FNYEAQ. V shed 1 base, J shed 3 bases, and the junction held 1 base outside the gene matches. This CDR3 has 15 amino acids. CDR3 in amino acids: CASSLGQGDYNEQFF. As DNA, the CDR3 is TGTGCCAGCAGCTTAGGACAGGGGGACTACAATGAGCAGTTCTTC.

The CDR3 DNA sequence: TGTGCCAGCAGTCAACTAGCGGGGTCCCTCAATGAGCAGTTCTTC. As protein: CASSQLAGSLNEQFF. J is TRBJ2-1 and V is TRBV27; 10 bases align to TRBD2. The CDR3 consists of 15 residues. Losses at the gene ends were 5 bases for V and 6 bases for J; bases not matched to a gene: 7. Germline-derived CDR1 and CDR2 are MNHEY and SMNVEV (reference sequence).

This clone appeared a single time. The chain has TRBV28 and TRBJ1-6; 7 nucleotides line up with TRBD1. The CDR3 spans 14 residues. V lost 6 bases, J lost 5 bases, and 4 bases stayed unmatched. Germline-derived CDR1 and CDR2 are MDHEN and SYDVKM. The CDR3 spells CASRPGGDNSPLHF. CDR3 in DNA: TGTGCCAGCAGGCCAGGGGGTGATAATTCACCCCTCCACTTT.

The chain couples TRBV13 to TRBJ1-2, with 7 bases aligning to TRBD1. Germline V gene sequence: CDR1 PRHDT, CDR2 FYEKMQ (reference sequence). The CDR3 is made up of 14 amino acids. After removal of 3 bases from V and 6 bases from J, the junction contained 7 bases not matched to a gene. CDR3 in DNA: TGTGCCAGCAGCTTTGAACAGGGGATGAATGGCTACACCTTC. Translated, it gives CASSFEQGMNGYTF.